The 32 T cell receptor beta chains given below trace back to one sample, sequenced in a study of T cells in Graves' hyperthyroidism and ophthalmopathy. Template material for amplifying TCR beta CDR3 regions consisted of RNA transcripts. Initially, a first-round RT-PCR of the TCR CDR3 employed the HTBI primer set. One entry per CDR3 protein, called by TCRdb with MiXCR from the multiplex PCR reads. The table has roughly 520,000 distinct CDR3 sequences, roughly 25% seen once. Input material: blood. The receptors were gathered from a woman aged 30 to 39 with Graves' ophthalmopathy.

The chain is built from TRBV6-1 and TRBJ2-7; D tentatively reads TRBD1 or TRBD2 (7 bases each). Germline CDR1 is MNHNS and CDR2 is SASEGT. This CDR3 is 14 amino acids long. Trimming removed 8 bases from V and 2 bases from J, with 16 bases in between. As DNA, the CDR3 is TGTGCCAGCTGCCAGGGGGGGGAGACCTACGAGCAGTACTTC. Translating gives CASCQGGETYEQYF.

The sample holds many counts of this clonotype. The rearrangement uses TRBV7-2 and TRBJ2-5; perhaps TRBD1 as D (5 bases). CDR3 length: 16 amino acids. Germline V gives CDR1 SGHTA, CDR2 FQGNSA. V was pared by 1 base and J by 2 bases, with 14 bases between. The CDR3 bases are TGTGCCAGCAGCTTAGGCCCCCAGGGCGGTCAAGAGACCCAGTACTTC. It is translated as CASSLGPQGGQETQYF.

This clonotype was counted at least ten times. Here the CDR3 DNA reads TGTGCCAGTAGTATAGATCGAGGCAGGGGGCCCTATGGCTACACCTTC. It is translated as CASSIDRGRGPYGYTF. The chain has TRBV19 and TRBJ1-2, with TRBD1 identical over 8 bases. V lost 0 bases, J lost 4 bases, and 7 bases stayed unmatched. The CDR3 is 16 residues long. In germline, CDR1 is LNHDA, CDR2 SQIVND (reference sequence).

This chain joins TRBV19 and TRBJ2-1; no definite D call. The CDR3 length is 13 residues. Per the germline V gene, CDR1 is LNHDA and CDR2 is SQIVND (reference sequence). V was cut by 3 bases and J by 3 bases, with 6 bases left in between. CDR3 sequence (DNA): TGTGCCAGTAGTATCGACTTCTACAATGAGCAGTTCTTC. Translating it yields CASSIDFYNEQFF.

This clonotype has just one count. The chain carries TRBV11-2 and TRBJ2-7; D is possibly TRBD2 (7 bases). CDR3 length equals 16 residues. V was cut by 5 bases and J by 3 bases, with 20 bases left in between. Germline CDR1 and CDR2: SGHAT and FQNNGV. CDR3 protein: CASSPIRWGGRYEQYF. The CDR3 nucleotides are TGTGCCAGCAGCCCTATCCGGTGGGGGGGCCGCTACGAGCAGTACTTC.

This clonotype was recorded many times. CDR3 DNA sequence: TGTGCCAGCAGTGAGGAGGATGTTCAGCCCCAGCATTTT. It yields the protein CASSEEDVQPQHF. The V and J genes are TRBV6-1 and TRBJ1-5; D unclear. Germline CDR1 is MNHNS and CDR2 is SASEGT. This CDR3 comprises 13 residues. Trimming cost V 3 bases and J 6 bases, with 9 bases left between them.

This clonotype was counted many times. V usage is TRBV11-1 and J usage is TRBJ2-7; TRBD2 is a possible D gene (5 bases). Germline V gives CDR1 SGHAT, CDR2 FQDESV (reference sequence). The CDR3 loop spans 14 amino acids. V was trimmed by 5 bases and J by 2 bases, leaving 13 bases between them. The chain's CDR3 is CASSQRAYTYEQYF. The CDR3 coding sequence is TGTGCCAGCAGCCAGAGGGCGTATACCTACGAGCAGTACTTC.

The sample holds many counts of this clonotype. V usage is TRBV9 and J usage is TRBJ1-2, with TRBD1 as a possible D gene (5 bases). This CDR3 has 15 amino acids. The ends were cut back, 4 bases at V and 4 bases at J, with 17 bases in the middle. The V gene's germline CDR1 is SGDLS and CDR2 YYNGEE. The CDR3 here is CASSPHLSGAYGYTF. The CDR3, as DNA: TGTGCCAGCAGCCCTCACTTATCCGGGGCCTATGGCTACACCTTC.

This chain links TRBV19 with TRBJ2-7; 8 bases agree with TRBD1. The CDR3 is 14 residues long. With 6 bases clipped from V and 1 base from J, the junction kept 5 bases outside the gene matches. Per germline, CDR1 LNHDA and CDR2 SQIVND (reference sequence). The CDR3 region is CASRQQGGSYEQYF. CDR3 sequence (DNA): TGTGCCAGTAGGCAACAGGGGGGATCCTACGAGCAGTACTTC. Complete variable domain (other parts from reference TRBV19 and TRBJ2-7): DGGITQSPKYLFRKEGQNVTLSCEQNLNHDAMYWYRQDPGQGLRLIYYSQIVNDFQKGDIAEGYSVSREKKESFPLTVTSAQKNPTAFYLCASRQQGGSYEQYFGPGTRLTVT.

Many counts were recorded for this clonotype. This chain uses TRBV7-9 with TRBJ1-6; 8 bases map to TRBD1. Germline values: CDR1 SEHNR, CDR2 FQNEAQ (reference sequence). The CDR3 is 13 residues long. V was clipped by 6 bases and J by 6 bases; unmatched bases: 1. Here the CDR3 reads CASSQGANSPLHF. The CDR3 bases are TGTGCCAGCAGTCAGGGGGCTAATTCACCCCTCCACTTT. Full variable domain (missing parts from reference TRBV7-9 and TRBJ1-6): DTGVSQNPRHKITKRGQNVTFRCDPISEHNRLYWYRQTLGQGPEFLTYFQNEAQLEKSRLLSDRFSAERPKGSFSTLEIQRTEQGDSAMYLCASSQGANSPLHFGNGTRLTVT.

Concerning this clonotype: The conserved phenylalanine or tryptophan is not found at the CDR3 terminus, so this likely reflects a read error. This chain connects TRBV6-1 to TRBJ2-7, with D possibly TRBD1 on 6 matching bases. This CDR3 has 14 residues. Per germline, CDR1 MNHNS and CDR2 SASEGT. V shed 7 bases and J shed 2 bases, with 15 bases lying between them. The CDR3 is CASTRRGQTYEQYY. Here the CDR3 DNA reads TGTGCCAGCACCAGGCGAGGACAGACCTACGAGCAGTACTAC.

The chain has TRBV28 and TRBJ2-7; 9 bases line up with TRBD1. This CDR3 comprises 13 residues. V trimming: 7 bases; J trimming: 8 bases; junction bases outside the gene matches: 9. CDR1 and CDR2 from the germline V gene are MDHEN and SYDVKM. CDR3 in amino acids: CASILQGASKQYF. CDR3 bases: TGTGCCAGCATCCTACAGGGGGCTAGCAAGCAGTACTTC.

This clonotype has ten or more counts. The chain uses TRBV19 and TRBJ1-2; D call uncertain. Deletions cut 7 bases from V and 8 bases from J, with 14 bases between. This CDR3 region has 12 residues. Germline V gene lookup returns CDR1 LNHDA and CDR2 SQIVND (reference sequence). The CDR3 sequence: CASTQNSPGYTF. CDR3 coding DNA: TGTGCCAGTACCCAAAACAGCCCCGGCTACACCTTC.

Many counts were recorded for this clonotype. This chain uses TRBV12-3 or TRBV12-4 with TRBJ1-2; 9 positions agree with TRBD1. The V segment lost 7 bases and the J segment 8 bases; nucleotides outside the gene matches: 11. The CDR3 length is 14 residues. The CDR3 nucleotides read TGTGCCAGCAAGCCGGGACAGGGACCTTACGGCTACACCTTC. Its protein product is CASKPGQGPYGYTF.

The rearrangement uses TRBV24-1 and TRBJ1-6; tentative D call: TRBD1 (5 bases). V was clipped by 5 bases and J by 7 bases, with 20 bases between them. The germline CDR1 and CDR2 sequences are KGHDR and SFDVKD. This CDR3 contains 17 residues. As DNA, the CDR3 is TGTGCCACCAGTGCACGTGTGCGGCCGAAGGGGAATTCACCCCTCCACTTT. Protein: CATSARVRPKGNSPLHF.

This clonotype was counted many times. CDR3 region: CASSLSVPPQHF. DNA of the CDR3: TGTGCCAGCAGTTTGAGTGTACCGCCCCAGCATTTT. The chain employs TRBV12-3 or TRBV12-4 and TRBJ1-5; no firm D call. The length of the CDR3 is 12 residues. Trimming took off 3 bases at V and 9 bases at J, with 9 bases between the two ends.

This clonotype was observed at least ten times. The V call is TRBV28, the J call TRBJ1-1; D is unresolved. This CDR3 is 11 amino acids long. Between the trimmed V and J ends, which lost 6 bases and 3 bases, there was a span of 5 bases. Germline assignment: CDR1 MDHEN and CDR2 SYDVKM. CDR3 protein: CASRHDTEAFF. CDR3 DNA: TGTGCCAGCAGGCATGACACTGAAGCTTTCTTT.

This clonotype has a count of ten or more. The chain joins TRBV12-3 or TRBV12-4 to TRBJ2-7, with D perhaps matching TRBD1 or TRBD2 (5 bases each). The CDR3 length is 13 residues. V was clipped by 6 bases and J by 10 bases, with 19 bases between them. CDR3 sequence: CASRRRDRRTQYF. In nucleotides, the CDR3 is TGTGCCAGCAGGCGCCGGGACCGGCGGACTCAGTACTTC.

Ten or more counts support this clonotype. The chain links TRBV28 to TRBJ1-5; 7 bases are shared with TRBD1. CDR1 is MDHEN, CDR2 SYDVKM, per germline. The CDR3 loop spans 15 amino acids. The V segment lost 5 bases and the J segment 7 bases; nucleotides outside the gene matches: 11. The DNA of the CDR3 is TGTGCCAGCAGTAAAGCTGCAGGGGGGCAGCAGCCCCAGCATTTT. Residues: CASSKAAGGQQPQHF.

Many counts were recorded for this clonotype. The genes are TRBV27 and TRBJ1-6; 9 bases match TRBD1. Germline-derived CDR1 and CDR2 are MNHEY and SMNVEV (reference sequence). Germline trimming cut 4 bases from V and 3 bases from J; bases unmatched to any gene: 16. This CDR3 region has 20 residues. CDR3 bases: TGTGCCAGCAGTTCCCCCCAAGGACAGGGGCTTAGGGTCTATAATTCACCCCTCCACTTT. Amino acids: CASSSPQGQGLRVYNSPLHF.

This clonotype was observed a few times. The V call is TRBV12-3 or TRBV12-4, the J call TRBJ2-7; D not certain. The CDR3 is made up of 11 amino acids. The V gene lost 5 bases and the J gene lost 4 bases, with 6 bases spanning the gap. CDR3 in amino acids: CASSPEYEQYF. DNA of the CDR3: TGTGCCAGCAGTCCCGAATACGAGCAGTACTTC.

V and J are TRBV30 and TRBJ2-2, with D uncertain. This CDR3 comprises 12 residues. Between the trimmed V and J ends, which lost 0 bases and 8 bases, there was a span of 7 bases. CDR1 GTSNPN and CDR2 SVGIG come from the germline V gene (reference sequence). In DNA form, the CDR3 reads TGTGCCTGGAGTGTACCTAAGGGGGAGCTGTTTTTT. Translated, it gives CAWSVPKGELFF.

This clonotype was seen at least ten times. V and J are TRBV4-2 and TRBJ2-7; D might be TRBD1 (5 bases). V lost 2 bases and J lost 3, with 17 bases in between. From germline, CDR1 is LGHNA and CDR2 YNFKEQ. The CDR3 consists of 16 residues. The CDR3 loop is CASSQSPDRRYYEQYF. Here the CDR3 DNA reads TGTGCCAGCAGCCAATCTCCAGACAGACGATACTACGAGCAGTACTTC.

V usage is TRBV6-1 and J usage is TRBJ1-2, with D perhaps TRBD1 (6 bases). CDR1 is MNHNS and CDR2 is SASEGT in the germline V gene. The CDR3 is made up of 16 amino acids. Trimming stripped 6 bases from V and 4 bases from J, with 21 bases between. The CDR3 region has the DNA TGTGCCAGCAGCCCCTTAGCCGACAGGCTCTTCTATGGCTACACCTTC. Translating it yields CASSPLADRLFYGYTF.

This chain uses TRBV20-1 with TRBJ1-5, with TRBD1 matching 10 bases. The CDR3 is 15 amino acids. Germline V gene lookup returns CDR1 DFQATT and CDR2 SNEGSKA (reference sequence). Losses at the gene ends were 3 bases for V and 4 bases for J; bases not matched to a gene: 6. The DNA of the CDR3 is TGCAGTGCTAGCGAAAGGACAGGGGGGAATCAGCCCCAGCATTTT. It specifies CSASERTGGNQPQHF.

V usage is TRBV9 and J usage is TRBJ2-7; 9 positions agree with TRBD1. The junction had 12 bases not matched to a gene; V was cut back by 4 bases and J by 4 bases. Germline-derived CDR1 and CDR2 are SGDLS and YYNGEE. The CDR3 length is 16 residues. CDR3 coding DNA: TGTGCCAGCAGCACCCACCCGGGACAGGGTGAGTACGAGCAGTACTTC. Amino acid sequence: CASSTHPGQGEYEQYF.

This chain uses TRBV7-2 with TRBJ2-7; D is possibly TRBD1 or TRBD2 (5 bases each). The V gene's germline CDR1 is SGHTA and CDR2 FQGNSA. CDR3 size: 13 residues. The V gene lost 8 bases and the J gene lost 3 bases, with 14 bases spanning the gap. CDR3 residues: CASGWDAVYEQYF. In DNA, the CDR3 is TGTGCCAGCGGATGGGACGCCGTCTACGAGCAGTACTTC. The full variable domain, rest sourced from reference TRBV7-2 and TRBJ2-7, is GAGVSQSPSNKVTEKGKDVELRCDPISGHTALYWYRQSLGQGLEFLIYFQGNSAPDKSGLPSDRFSAERTGGSVSTLTIQRTQQEDSAVYLCASGWDAVYEQYFGPGTRLTVT.

The gene calls are TRBV6-1 and TRBJ2-2; 11 bases are a match to TRBD2. Unmatched junction bases numbered 4, after V lost 0 bases and J lost 7 bases. There are 16 residues in the CDR3. Looked up from germline, CDR1 is MNHNS and CDR2 is SASEGT. The CDR3 sequence is CASSEAGLAGGGELFF. CDR3 in DNA: TGTGCCAGCAGTGAAGCGGGTCTAGCGGGAGGCGGGGAGCTGTTTTTT.

The rearrangement links TRBV20-1 to TRBJ2-7; 12 nucleotides match TRBD2. Germline V gene data show CDR1 as DFQATT and CDR2 as SNEGSKA (reference sequence). V was pared by 4 bases and J by 5 bases, with 6 bases of the junction left unmatched. The CDR3 runs to 14 residues. The CDR3: CSAIRLAGDDEQYF. DNA of the CDR3: TGCAGTGCTATTAGACTAGCGGGAGACGACGAGCAGTACTTC.

This clonotype appeared a few times. The rearrangement links TRBV12-3 or TRBV12-4 to TRBJ2-7, with TRBD1 as a possible D gene (5 bases). V lost 1 base to trimming and J lost 6 bases, with 19 bases between them. The CDR3 contains 16 residues. CDR3 protein: CASSLGGSLRAVEQYF. The CDR3 DNA is TGTGCCAGCAGTTTAGGGGGCAGCCTCCGGGCGGTCGAGCAGTACTTC.

This clonotype was seen at least ten times. V is TRBV19 and J is TRBJ2-2; perhaps TRBD1 as D (5 bases). CDR1 is LNHDA and CDR2 is SQIVND in the germline V gene (reference sequence). There are 15 residues in the CDR3. V lost 3 bases and J lost 2, with 10 bases in between. The CDR3 DNA reads TGTGCCAGTAGTATCTTCAGGGATAACACCGGGGAGCTGTTTTTT. It yields the protein CASSIFRDNTGELFF.

Ten or more counts support this clonotype. The chain employs TRBV4-2 and TRBJ2-2; D gene uncertain. Germline V gene lookup returns CDR1 LGHNA and CDR2 YNFKEQ. The CDR3 has 16 amino acids. V lost 0 bases and J 0 bases, leaving 8 bases between the germline ends. CDR3 protein: CASSQDGHPNTGELFF. The CDR3 nucleotides are TGTGCCAGCAGCCAAGACGGCCATCCGAACACCGGGGAGCTGTTTTTT.